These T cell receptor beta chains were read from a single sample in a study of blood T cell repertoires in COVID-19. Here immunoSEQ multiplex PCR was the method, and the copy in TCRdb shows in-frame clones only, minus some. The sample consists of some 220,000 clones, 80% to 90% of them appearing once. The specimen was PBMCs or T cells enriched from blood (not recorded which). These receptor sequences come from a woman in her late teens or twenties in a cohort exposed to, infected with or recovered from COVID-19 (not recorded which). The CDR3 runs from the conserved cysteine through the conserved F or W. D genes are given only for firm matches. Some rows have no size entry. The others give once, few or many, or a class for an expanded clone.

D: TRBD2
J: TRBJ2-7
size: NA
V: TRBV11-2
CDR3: CASSLAAGGGEQYF
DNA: TGTGCCAGCAGCTTAGCGGCGGGAGGGGGGGAGCAGTACTTC

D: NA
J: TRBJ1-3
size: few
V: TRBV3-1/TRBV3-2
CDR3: CASSQGDLNTIYF
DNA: TGTGCCAGCAGCCAAGGAGACTTAAACACCATATATTTT

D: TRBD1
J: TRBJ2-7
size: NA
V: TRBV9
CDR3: CASSTGTGSYEQYF
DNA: TGTGCCAGCAGCACCGGGACAGGATCCTACGAGCAGTACTTC

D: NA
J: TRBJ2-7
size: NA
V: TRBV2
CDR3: CASRGTREEQYF
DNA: TGTGCCAGCAGGGGGACTCGAGAGGAGCAGTACTTC

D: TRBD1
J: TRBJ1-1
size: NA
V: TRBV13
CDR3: CASSFQGAAYTEAFF
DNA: TGTGCCAGCAGCTTTCAGGGGGCGGCCTACACTGAAGCTTTCTTT

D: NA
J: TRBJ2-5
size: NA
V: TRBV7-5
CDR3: CVRSSSGRGTQYF
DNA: TGTGTCAGAAGCTCGAGCGGGAGGGGGACCCAGTACTTC

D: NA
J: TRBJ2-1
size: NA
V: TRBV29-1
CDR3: CSVVSRERIYEQFF
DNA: TGCAGCGTCGTCAGCCGGGAGAGGATCTATGAGCAGTTCTTC

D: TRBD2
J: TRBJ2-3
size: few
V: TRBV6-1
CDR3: CASSEDSGGADTQYF
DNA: TGTGCCAGCAGTGAGGATAGCGGGGGGGCAGATACGCAGTATTTT

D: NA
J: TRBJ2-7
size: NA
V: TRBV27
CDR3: CASRWGVGPTYEQYF
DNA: TGTGCCAGCAGGTGGGGGGTGGGACCTACCTACGAGCAGTACTTC

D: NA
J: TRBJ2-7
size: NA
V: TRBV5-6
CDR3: CASSQAGSSYEQYF
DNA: TGTGCCAGCAGCCAGGCAGGCTCATCCTACGAGCAGTACTTC

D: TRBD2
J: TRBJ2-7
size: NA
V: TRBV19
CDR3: CASRTLAGESYEQYF
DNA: TGTGCCAGTAGAACACTAGCGGGAGAATCTTACGAGCAGTACTTC

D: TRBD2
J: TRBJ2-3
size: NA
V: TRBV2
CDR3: CASTPRLAGGTDTQYF
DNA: TGTGCCAGCACTCCTAGACTAGCGGGGGGCACAGATACGCAGTATTTT

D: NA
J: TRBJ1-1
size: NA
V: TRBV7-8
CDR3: CASSFRGADTEAFF
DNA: TGTGCCAGCAGCTTCCGGGGGGCGGACACTGAAGCTTTCTTT

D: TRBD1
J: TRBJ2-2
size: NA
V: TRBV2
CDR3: CASSQGQGNTGELFF
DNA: TGTGCCAGCAGCCAGGGACAGGGGAACACCGGGGAGCTGTTTTTT

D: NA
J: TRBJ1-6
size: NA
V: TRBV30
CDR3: CAWSVSGGRAPLHF
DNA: TGTGCCTGGAGTGTAAGCGGGGGCAGAGCACCCCTCCACTTT

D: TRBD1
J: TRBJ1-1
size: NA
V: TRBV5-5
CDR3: CASSVTGDAEAFF
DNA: TGTGCCAGCAGCGTGACAGGGGACGCTGAAGCTTTCTTT

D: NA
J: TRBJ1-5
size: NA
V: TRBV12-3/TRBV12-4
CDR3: CASSSGDRPQHF
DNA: TGTGCCAGCAGTTCCGGAGACAGACCCCAGCATTTT

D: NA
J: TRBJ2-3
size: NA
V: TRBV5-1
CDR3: CASSQTGSTDTQYF
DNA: TGCGCCAGCAGCCAAACGGGGAGCACAGATACGCAGTATTTT

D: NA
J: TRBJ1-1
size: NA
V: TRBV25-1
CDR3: CASSYTGGYPTFF
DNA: TGTGCCAGCAGTTACACGGGGGGGTACCCAACTTTCTTT

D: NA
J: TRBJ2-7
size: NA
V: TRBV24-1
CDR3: CATSAASVPYEQYF
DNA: TGTGCCACCAGTGCGGCTAGCGTGCCCTACGAGCAGTACTTC

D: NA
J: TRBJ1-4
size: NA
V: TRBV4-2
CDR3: CASSQGGQSEKLFF
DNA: TGTGCCAGCAGCCAAGGAGGACAGTCAGAAAAACTGTTTTTT

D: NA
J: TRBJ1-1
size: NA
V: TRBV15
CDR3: CATSREGRMTEAFF
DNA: TGTGCCACCAGCAGAGAGGGGAGAATGACTGAAGCTTTCTTT

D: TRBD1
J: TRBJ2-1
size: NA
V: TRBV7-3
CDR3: CASSLAGQVDHEQFF
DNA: TGTGCCAGCAGCTTAGCGGGACAGGTGGATCATGAGCAGTTCTTC

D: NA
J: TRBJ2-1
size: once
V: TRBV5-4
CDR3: CASSLEGGSSYNEQFF
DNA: TGTGCCAGCAGCTTGGAAGGCGGAAGCTCCTACAATGAGCAGTTCTTC

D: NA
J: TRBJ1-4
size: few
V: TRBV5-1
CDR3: CASSLDGTTNEKLFF
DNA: TGCGCCAGCAGCTTGGACGGGACTACTAATGAAAAACTGTTTTTT

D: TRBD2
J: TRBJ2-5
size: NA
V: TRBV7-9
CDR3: CASSPGEGWNQYF
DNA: TGTGCCAGCAGCCCTGGGGAGGGATGGAACCAGTACTTC

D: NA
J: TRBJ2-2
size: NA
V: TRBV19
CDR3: CASSRVTERVTGELFF
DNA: TGTGCCAGTAGTAGGGTAACCGAGCGGGTCACCGGGGAGCTGTTTTTT

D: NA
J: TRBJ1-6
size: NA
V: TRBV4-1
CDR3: CASSQGGTHNSPLHF
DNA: TGCGCCAGCAGCCAGGGAGGGACCCATAATTCACCCCTCCACTTT

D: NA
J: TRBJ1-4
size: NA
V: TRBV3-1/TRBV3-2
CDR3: CASSQQGSEKLFF
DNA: TGTGCCAGCAGCCAGCAGGGCTCCGAAAAACTGTTTTTT

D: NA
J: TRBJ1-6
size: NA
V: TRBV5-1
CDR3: CASSLGNPENSPLHF
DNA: TGCGCCAGCAGCTTGGGAAATCCCGAGAATTCACCCCTCCACTTT

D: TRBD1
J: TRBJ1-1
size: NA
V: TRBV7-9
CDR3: CASSFEEQGNAEAFF
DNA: TGTGCCAGCAGCTTTGAAGAACAGGGGAACGCTGAAGCTTTCTTT

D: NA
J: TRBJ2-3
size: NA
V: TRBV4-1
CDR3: CASSQDRGGAGSTDTQYF
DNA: TGCGCCAGCAGCCAAGATAGGGGGGGAGCGGGGAGCACAGATACGCAGTATTTT

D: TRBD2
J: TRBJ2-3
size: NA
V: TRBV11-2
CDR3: CASSPRTSGRVDTQYF
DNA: TGTGCCAGCAGCCCCCGGACTAGCGGGAGGGTGGATACGCAGTATTTT

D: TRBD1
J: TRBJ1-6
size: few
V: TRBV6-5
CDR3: CASSYEQGSSSPLHF
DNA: TGTGCCAGCAGTTACGAACAGGGGAGTAGTTCACCCCTCCACTTT

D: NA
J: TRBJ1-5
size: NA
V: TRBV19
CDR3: CASRAGPTYYQPQHF
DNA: TGTGCCAGTAGAGCGGGGCCTACCTACTATCAGCCCCAGCATTTT

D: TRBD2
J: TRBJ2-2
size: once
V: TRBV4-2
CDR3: CASSHGLAGDTGELFF
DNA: TGTGCCAGCAGCCACGGTCTAGCGGGAGACACCGGGGAGCTGTTTTTT

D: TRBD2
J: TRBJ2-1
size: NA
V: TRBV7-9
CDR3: CASSGIGLAGGPHHEQFF
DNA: TGTGCCAGCAGCGGGATCGGACTAGCGGGAGGGCCCCACCATGAGCAGTTCTTC

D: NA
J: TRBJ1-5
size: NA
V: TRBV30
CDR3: CAGRQDSNQPQHF
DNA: TGTGCCGGAAGACAAGATAGCAATCAGCCCCAGCATTTT

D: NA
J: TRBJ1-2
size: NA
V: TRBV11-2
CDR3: CASSSPRNNYGYTF
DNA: TGTGCCAGCAGCTCACCCAGGAATAACTATGGCTACACCTTC

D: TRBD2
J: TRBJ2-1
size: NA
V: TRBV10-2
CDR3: CASKEISGRGNEQFF
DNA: TGCGCCAGCAAGGAGATTAGCGGGAGGGGGAATGAGCAGTTCTTC

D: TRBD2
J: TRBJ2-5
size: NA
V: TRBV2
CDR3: CASSEVTSGIQETQYF
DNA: TGTGCCAGCAGTGAAGTAACTAGCGGAATCCAAGAGACCCAGTACTTC

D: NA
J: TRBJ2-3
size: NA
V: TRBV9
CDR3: CASSVEGDTQYF
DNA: TGTGCCAGCAGCGTAGAGGGGGATACGCAGTATTTT

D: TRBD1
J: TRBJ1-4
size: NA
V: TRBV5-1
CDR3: CASSFGTGHEKLFF
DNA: TGCGCCAGCAGCTTCGGGACAGGGCACGAAAAACTGTTTTTT

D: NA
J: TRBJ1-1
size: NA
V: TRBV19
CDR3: CASMPHLWGQLNTEAFF
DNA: TGTGCCAGTATGCCACACCTTTGGGGACAACTGAACACTGAAGCTTTCTTT

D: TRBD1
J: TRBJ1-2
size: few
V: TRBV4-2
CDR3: CASSLEGAQGYTF
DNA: TGTGCCAGCAGCCTCGAGGGGGCGCAAGGCTACACCTTC

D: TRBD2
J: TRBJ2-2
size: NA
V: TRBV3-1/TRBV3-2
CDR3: CASSQATSGSPGAGELFF
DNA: TGTGCCAGCAGCCAAGCGACTAGCGGGTCCCCCGGGGCCGGGGAGCTGTTTTTT

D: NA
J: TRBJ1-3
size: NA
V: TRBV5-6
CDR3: CASSATTATIYF
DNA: TGTGCCAGCAGCGCTACGACAGCAACCATATATTTT

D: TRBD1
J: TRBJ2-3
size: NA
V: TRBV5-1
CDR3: CASSLQGATDTQYF
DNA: TGCGCCAGCAGCTTACAGGGGGCCACAGATACGCAGTATTTT

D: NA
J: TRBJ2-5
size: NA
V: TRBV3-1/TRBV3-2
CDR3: CASSHGSGTETQYF
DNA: TGTGCCAGCAGCCACGGGTCGGGTACAGAGACCCAGTACTTC